This T cell receptor (beta chain) was identified in a study of blood T cell repertoires in COVID-19. Per the study methods: It was from reference gene primer amplification that nucleated cell counts were estimated. The protocol was immunoSEQ multiplex PCR, while the TCRdb copy is restricted to in-frame clones and leaves out a portion. V, J and clone size are taken as reported in that table, and D and trimming were inferred from the DNA itself. The data hold 150,000 to 200,000 clones, with roughly nine tenths observed a single time. This clone showed up just once. The V gene lost 8 bases and the J gene lost 6 bases, with 17 bases spanning the gap. The CDR3 spans 13 residues. CDR1 is SGHTA, CDR2 FQGNSA, per germline.

The J gene is TRBJ2-7, the V gene TRBV7-2; maybe TRBD1 (5 bases). The TCR was taken from a man aged 65-85 years with active or convalescent COVID-19. The sequenced sample consisted of peripheral blood. The CDR3 reads CASASAGAAEQYF. CDR3 nucleotide sequence: TGTGCCAGCGCATCAGCTGGGGCGGCCGAGCAGTACTTC.